This T cell receptor beta chain is from a study of OX40 agonist ivuxolimab in advanced cancers. About the study: Ivuxolimab, which is an agonistic anti-OX40 (CD134) antibody, was administered to the patients.

Germline CDR1 SGHVS, CDR2 FNYEAQ. V lost 4 bases to trimming and J lost 0 bases; unmatched junction nucleotides: 7. This CDR3 region has 16 residues. TCRdb keeps only in-frame clones here, not all; method: immunoSEQ multiplex PCR. Of tens of thousands of clones in the sample, 90% were seen once. The receptor's source is an adult with an advanced solid tumor such as melanoma, head and neck, liver or kidney cancer. V usage is TRBV7-6 and J usage is TRBJ2-5, with 8 bases that match TRBD2. The sequencing here drew on CD4+ or CD8+ T cells sorted from blood, taken in a trial of the OX40 agonist ivuxolimab. The CDR3 DNA reads TGTGCCAGCAGCTCCTCACTACTAGCGGACCAAGAGACCCAGTACTTC. As protein: CASSSSLLADQETQYF.